The source of this TCR beta chain is a study of blood T cell repertoires in COVID-19. Across the whole study: Material from acute and convalescent COVID-19 was sourced from the United States, Italy and Spain. PBMCs, B-cell-depleted T cells, or T cells were the source of the cDNA or gDNA that made up the material.

Trimming at V came to 1 base and at J to 1 base, leaving 11 bases not matched to a gene. From germline, CDR1 is KGHSH and CDR2 LQKENI. The CDR3 sequence is 19 residues long. Authors' data handling: Nucleated cell counts were estimated from reference gene primer amplification. Only in-frame clones appear in the TCRdb table, and some are missing; sequencing was by immunoSEQ multiplex PCR. That table supplies the V and J calls and clone size; D and trimming were determined from the DNA. The data contain about 190,000 clones, 70% to 90% of them singletons. The receptor was isolated from a man aged 60 to 75 with active or convalescent COVID-19. Sequenced sample: peripheral blood. The chain is built from TRBV18 and TRBJ2-4; 9 bases map to TRBD1. This CDR3 reads CASSPLGDRVGAAKNIQYF. The DNA of the CDR3 is TGTGCCAGCTCACCACTAGGGGACAGGGTAGGCGCGGCCAAAAACATTCAGTACTTC.